This T cell receptor (beta chain) was recovered during a study of T-cell memory formation after mild COVID-19 (dated by TCRdb to the early 2020s). Study-level background: TCR sequence clusters from the two donors were largely donor specific. T-cell clones expanding and contracting after mild COVID-19 in two donors were tracked by longitudinal TCRalpha and TCRbeta repertoire sequencing. The cohort was made up of two young adult volunteers, one female and one male, who were previously healthy. Findings and caveats that apply to the study as a whole: Only two mild cases were covered in the study, and larger cohorts including severe cases with pre-infection samples were considered necessary. Contracting CD4+ clones were located mainly in the CM and EM memory subsets, whereas CD8+ clones were found to be enriched in EMRA. Whether the second-wave clones peaking on day 37 were SARS-CoV-2 specific was not confirmed. Balanced CD4/CD8 phenotypes were observed for clones contracting from day 15 to 85, whereas a bias towards CD4+ was observed for a second wave of clones expanding from day 15 to 37. Some responding clones were detected in pre-infection memory, suggesting pre-existing cross-reactive memory T cells joined the SARS-CoV-2 response.

Ficoll-Paque density gradient centrifugation was the method used to isolate PBMCs. Sequencing instrument: Illumina NovaSeq 6000. TCRalpha and TCRbeta cDNA libraries were built by 5'RACE with constant-segment primers, adding sample barcodes and unique molecular identifiers. RNA was extracted from every sample with Trizol reagent. Amplification of the libraries took two PCR steps, and the second step added a second sample barcode plus Illumina TruSeq adapters. Libraries were sequenced on an Illumina NovaSeq with 2 x 150 bp paired-end reads. The study's own analysis went as follows. The reads were demultiplexed and collapsed into UMI-guided consensus sequences using migec v1.2.7. Using mixcr v2.1.11, UMI consensuses were aligned to TRA and TRB V and J templates and then assembled into clonotypes. Expanded or contracted clonotypes were those called significant by both edgeR and NoisET, with noise models trained on biological replicates. edgeR calls used a false discovery rate-adjusted p below 0.01 and a log2 fold-change threshold of 1. As an exploratory analysis of dynamics, max-normalized trajectories of the 1000 most abundant clonotypes were examined by PCA with hierarchical clustering. The CD4 or CD8 phenotype of responding clones was assigned using the separately sequenced CD4+ and CD8+ repertoires. TCRdb applied fastp at Q25 and MiXCR to the public reads, then kept only in-frame beta chains. All rows with the same CDR3 protein become a single entry with the most common DNA and genes. The V and J calls here are based on TCRdb, not the publication. This sample is represented by 120,000 to 150,000 distinct CDR3 sequences; around 21% of them were singletons. 2% to 2.5% of the sample belongs to the ten largest clones.

Ends trimmed: V by 6 bases, J by 4 bases; bases unmatched to a gene: 5. Spanning cysteine to phenylalanine, the CDR3 consists of 13 amino acids. Kept here is only the CDR3 DNA, which spans 39 bases and is read in frame from base 1. Comments on this clonotype: There is no known antigen for this receptor. Per-base qualities were not stored, and no clone one base away is much larger.

The sequence derives from an adult woman who had mild COVID-19 (a few samples of this study predate the infection). The sample titles of this study are shuffled in the database, so cell type and time point are left out; the donor was told from shared clones. Material for sequencing was PBMCs or a T cell subset sorted from them (not recorded which). The chain couples TRBV12-3 or TRBV12-4 to TRBJ2-5; 7 bases in the junction line up with TRBD2. The CDR3 region has the sequence CASRRTSPETQYF. At the DNA level, the sequence is TGTGCCAGCAGGAGGACTAGTCCAGAGACCCAGTACTTC.